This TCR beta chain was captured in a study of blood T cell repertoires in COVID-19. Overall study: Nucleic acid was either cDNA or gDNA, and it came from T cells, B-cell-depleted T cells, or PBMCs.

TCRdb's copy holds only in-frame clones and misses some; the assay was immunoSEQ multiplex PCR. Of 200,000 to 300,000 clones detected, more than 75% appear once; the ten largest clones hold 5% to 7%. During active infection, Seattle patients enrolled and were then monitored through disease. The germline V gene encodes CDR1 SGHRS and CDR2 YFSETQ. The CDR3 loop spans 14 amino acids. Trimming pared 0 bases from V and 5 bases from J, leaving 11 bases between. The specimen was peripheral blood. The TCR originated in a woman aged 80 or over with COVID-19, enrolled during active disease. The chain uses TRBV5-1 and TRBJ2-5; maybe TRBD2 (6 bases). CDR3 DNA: TGCGCCAGCAGCTTGGTTGGGGGGAAGGAGACCCAGTACTTC. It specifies CASSLVGGKETQYF.